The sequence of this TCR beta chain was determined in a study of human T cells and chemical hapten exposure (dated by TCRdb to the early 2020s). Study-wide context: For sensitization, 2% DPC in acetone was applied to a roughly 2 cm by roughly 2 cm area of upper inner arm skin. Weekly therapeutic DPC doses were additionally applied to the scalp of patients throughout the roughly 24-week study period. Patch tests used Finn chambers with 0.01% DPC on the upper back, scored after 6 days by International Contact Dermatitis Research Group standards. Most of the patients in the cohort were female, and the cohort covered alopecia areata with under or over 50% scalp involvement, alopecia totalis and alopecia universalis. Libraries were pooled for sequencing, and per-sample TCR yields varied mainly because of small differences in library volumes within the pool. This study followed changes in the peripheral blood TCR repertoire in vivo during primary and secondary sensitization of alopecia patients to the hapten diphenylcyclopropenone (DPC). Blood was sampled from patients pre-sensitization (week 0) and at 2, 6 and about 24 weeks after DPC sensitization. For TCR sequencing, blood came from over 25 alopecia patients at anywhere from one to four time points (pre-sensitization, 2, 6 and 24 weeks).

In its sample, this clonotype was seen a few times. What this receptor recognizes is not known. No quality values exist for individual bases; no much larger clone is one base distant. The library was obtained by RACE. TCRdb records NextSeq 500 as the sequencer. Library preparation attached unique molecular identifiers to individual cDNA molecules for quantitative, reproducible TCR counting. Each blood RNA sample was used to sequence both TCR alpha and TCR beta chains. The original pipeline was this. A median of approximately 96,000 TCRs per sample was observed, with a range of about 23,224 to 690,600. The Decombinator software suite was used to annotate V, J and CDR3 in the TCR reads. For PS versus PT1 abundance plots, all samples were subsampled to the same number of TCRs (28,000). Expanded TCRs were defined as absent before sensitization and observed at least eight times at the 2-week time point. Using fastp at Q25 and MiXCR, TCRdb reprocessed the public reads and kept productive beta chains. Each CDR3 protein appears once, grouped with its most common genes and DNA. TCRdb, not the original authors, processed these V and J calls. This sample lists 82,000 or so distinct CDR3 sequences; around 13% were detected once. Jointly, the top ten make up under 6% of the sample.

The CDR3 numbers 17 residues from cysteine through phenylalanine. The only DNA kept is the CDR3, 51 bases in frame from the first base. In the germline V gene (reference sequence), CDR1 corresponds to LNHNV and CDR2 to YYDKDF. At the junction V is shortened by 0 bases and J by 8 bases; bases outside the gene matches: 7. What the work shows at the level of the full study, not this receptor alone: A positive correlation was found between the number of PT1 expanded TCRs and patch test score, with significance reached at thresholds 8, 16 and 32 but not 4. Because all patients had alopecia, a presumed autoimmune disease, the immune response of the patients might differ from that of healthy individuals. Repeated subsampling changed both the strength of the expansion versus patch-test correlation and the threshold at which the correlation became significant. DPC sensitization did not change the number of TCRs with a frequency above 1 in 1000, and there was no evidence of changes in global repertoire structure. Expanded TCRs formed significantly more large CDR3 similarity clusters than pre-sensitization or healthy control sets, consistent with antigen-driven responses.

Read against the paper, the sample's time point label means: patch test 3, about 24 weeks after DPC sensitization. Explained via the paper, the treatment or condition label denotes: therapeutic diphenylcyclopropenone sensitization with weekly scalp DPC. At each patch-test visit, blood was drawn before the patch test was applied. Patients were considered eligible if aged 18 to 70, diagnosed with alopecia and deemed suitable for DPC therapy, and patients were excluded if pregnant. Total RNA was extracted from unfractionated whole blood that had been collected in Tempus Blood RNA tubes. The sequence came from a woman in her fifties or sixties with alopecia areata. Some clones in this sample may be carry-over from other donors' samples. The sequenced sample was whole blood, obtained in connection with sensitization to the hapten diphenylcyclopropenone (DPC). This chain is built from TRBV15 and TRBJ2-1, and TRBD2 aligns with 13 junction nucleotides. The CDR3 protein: CATSRDHGLAGDDEQFF. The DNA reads TGTGCCACCAGCAGAGATCACGGACTAGCGGGAGACGATGAGCAGTTCTTC.